One sample yielded the 13 T cell receptor beta chains listed below, sequenced in a study of T cell changes during pregnancy in multiple sclerosis. Profiled with immunoSEQ multiplex PCR; TCRdb holds only in-frame clones, not every one. Of about 43,000 clones listed, 75% to 90% are singletons. The specimen was peripheral blood, collected in the second trimester of pregnancy. These receptors were taken from a female donor in good health, enrolled as a control in a pregnancy study.

The rearrangement joins TRBV19 to TRBJ1-1, with 10 bases identical to TRBD1. The junction had 7 bases not matched to a gene; V was cut back by 5 bases and J by 4 bases. CDR3 length: 15 amino acids. The germline gives CDR1 LNHDA, CDR2 SQIVND (reference sequence). The DNA for the CDR3 is TGTGCCAGTAGTGTAGGGACAGGGGTGGCCACTGAAGCTTTCTTT. Translated, it gives CASSVGTGVATEAFF.

This clone was counted once. This chain joins TRBV27 and TRBJ1-1; D remains ambiguous. Germline V gives CDR1 MNHEY, CDR2 SMNVEV (reference sequence). Trimming left V 5 bases short and J 5 bases short, with 12 bases between. This CDR3 contains 13 residues. CDR3 loop: CASSPHGSTEAFF. In nucleotides, the CDR3 is TGTGCCAGCAGTCCCCACGGGTCGACTGAAGCTTTCTTT.

The chain uses TRBV19 and TRBJ1-2; 9 bases agree with TRBD1. CDR3 length: 14 residues. The junction had 8 bases not matched to a gene; V was cut back by 6 bases and J by 6 bases. CDR1 and CDR2 from the germline V gene are LNHDA and SQIVND (reference sequence). The CDR3 DNA sequence: TGTGCCAGTAGCGCGGGACAGGGAAAAAATGGCTACACCTTC. Residues: CASSAGQGKNGYTF.

The chain recombines TRBV5-5 with TRBJ1-3; a possible D gene is TRBD1 (5 bases). Trimming shortened V by 3 bases and J by 2 bases, and 12 bases separated the two germline ends. Germline CDR1 reads SGHKS; CDR2 reads YYEKEE (reference sequence). This CDR3 comprises 15 residues. For the CDR3, the DNA is TGTGCCAGCAGCTCAATACAGGTCGCTGGAAACACCATATATTTT. The encoded protein is CASSSIQVAGNTIYF.

The chain uses TRBV19 and TRBJ1-1; TRBD1 might be the D (5 bases). The CDR3 has 15 residues. The ends were cut back, 4 bases at V and 1 base at J, with 13 bases in the middle. The germline CDR1 and CDR2 sequences are LNHDA and SQIVND (reference sequence). The CDR3 sequence is CASSRIDRPNTEAFF. The CDR3 DNA follows: TGTGCCAGTAGTAGGATAGACAGACCGAACACTGAAGCTTTCTTT.

The CDR3 DNA is TGTGCCAGCAGCGCGACTTGGACAGGGACTGGAAACACCATATATTTT. As protein: CASSATWTGTGNTIYF. V is TRBV9 and J is TRBJ1-3; TRBD1 agrees at 8 bases. The V gene's germline CDR1 is SGDLS and CDR2 YYNGEE. The CDR3 is 16 residues long. V was pared by 3 bases and J by 2 bases, with 7 bases of the junction left unmatched.

This chain uses TRBV10-3 with TRBJ2-5; 8 positions match TRBD2. CDR3 length: 14 residues. Germline V gene sequence: CDR1 ENHRY, CDR2 SYGVKD. The V and J ends lost 2 bases and 2 bases, in that order; junction bases with no gene match: 1. The CDR3 is CAISETGGQETQYF. In nucleotides, the CDR3 is TGTGCCATCAGTGAGACGGGAGGGCAAGAGACCCAGTACTTC.

This chain uses TRBV7-2 with TRBJ1-1; D is undetermined. Germline V gene lookup returns CDR1 SGHTA and CDR2 FQGNSA. The CDR3 is made up of 15 amino acids. Trimming shortened V by 0 bases and J by 1 base, and 9 bases separated the two germline ends. CDR3 amino acids: CASSLARSGNTEAFF. The CDR3 region has the DNA TGTGCCAGCAGCTTAGCGCGGTCGGGGAACACTGAAGCTTTCTTT.

This chain's CDR3 is CASSIARDTQYF. The DNA of the CDR3 is TGTGCCAGTAGTATAGCCAGGGATACGCAGTATTTT. The chain recombines TRBV19 with TRBJ2-3; D gene uncertain. Germline CDR1 and CDR2: LNHDA and SQIVND (reference sequence). There are 12 residues in the CDR3. Trimming left V 1 base short and J 6 bases short, with 5 bases between.

The rearrangement links TRBV18 to TRBJ2-7, with D tentatively TRBD1 (5 bases). The ends were cut back, 0 bases at V and 0 bases at J, with 12 bases in the middle. This CDR3 is built from 16 residues. CDR1 is KGHSH and CDR2 is LQKENI in the germline V gene. CDR3 region: CASSPPVRTNSYEQYF. The CDR3 bases are TGTGCCAGCTCACCACCGGTCAGGACAAACTCCTACGAGCAGTACTTC.

The rearrangement links TRBV9 to TRBJ2-2, with 7 bases fitting TRBD2. Trimming took 3 bases from V and 1 from J; bases not matched to a gene: 3. CDR3 size: 15 residues. CDR1 SGDLS and CDR2 YYNGEE come from the germline V gene. Here the CDR3 reads CASSEGLKNTGELFF. Written as DNA, the CDR3 is TGTGCCAGCAGCGAGGGACTAAAGAACACCGGGGAGCTGTTTTTT.

CDR3 nucleotides: TGTGCCAGAAGCTTGCCCCGGGACAGGGAACCGGGCATGGCCTACACCTTC. Protein sequence: CARSLPRDREPGMAYTF. The chain combines TRBV5-3 with TRBJ1-2; 9 bases match TRBD1. TRBV5-3 has ORF status, its function being uncertain. The V gene end was trimmed by 1 base and the J gene end by 10 bases; junction bases not matched to a gene: 17. This CDR3 contains 17 residues.

J is TRBJ1-5 and V is TRBV4-3; D remains unclear. The CDR3 totals 15 residues. V shed 4 bases and J shed 1 base, with 11 bases lying between them. Germline CDR1 reads LGHNA; CDR2 reads YSLEER. The chain's CDR3 is CASSRDGVSNQPQHF. The CDR3 DNA reads TGCGCCAGCAGCCGAGACGGGGTAAGCAATCAGCCCCAGCATTTT.